This passage covers 23 T cell receptor beta chains from one sample sequenced in a study of shared clonotypes between healthy human individuals. Sequencing used immunoSEQ multiplex PCR; TCRdb keeps in-frame clones, though not all of them. This sample carries roughly 2,300,000 clones, under 95% of them seen once, and the ten largest clones take roughly 0.34%. The material sequenced was naive CD4+ T cells from PBMCs. Subset denoted: CD45RA+ positively selected. The receptors stem from a man younger than 30 in good health. Some clones in this sample may be carry-over from other donors' samples.

This rearrangement joins TRBV6-1 to TRBJ1-2; unclear D gene. Germline-derived CDR1 and CDR2 are MNHNS and SASEGT. The CDR3 runs to 15 residues. The V end was cut by 8 bases, the J end by 0 bases, with 16 bases between. As DNA, the CDR3 is TGTGCCAGCTCCTTGAGACGGATAGCTAACTATGGCTACACCTTC. Protein: CASSLRRIANYGYTF.

The chain uses TRBV25-1 and TRBJ2-2; D is unresolved. The CDR3 length is 14 residues. Germline CDR1 is MGHDK and CDR2 is SYGVNS. V gave up 1 base and J gave up 1 base, with 4 bases separating them. The CDR3, as DNA: TGTGCCAGCAGTGAATCCGAGAACACCGGGGAGCTGTTTTTT. The encoded protein is CASSESENTGELFF.

The chain recombines TRBV5-1 with TRBJ2-5; D may be TRBD2 (5 bases). This CDR3 is built from 14 residues. V lost 4 bases to trimming and J lost 2 bases, with 12 bases between them. Germline V gene lookup returns CDR1 SGHRS and CDR2 YFSETQ. CDR3 sequence (DNA): TGCGCCAGCAGCCCGACTACCTCGCAAGAGACCCAGTACTTC. Residues: CASSPTTSQETQYF.

Regarding this clone: This same CDR3 is encoded by further DNA sequences in the sample. The J gene is TRBJ2-7, the V gene TRBV5-1; 8 bases match TRBD2. Germline CDR1 and CDR2: SGHRS and YFSETQ. Trimming removed 4 bases from V and 2 bases from J; junction bases left unmatched: 5. The CDR3 is 14 amino acids. The CDR3 is CASSSRGGPYEQYF. In nucleotides, the CDR3 is TGCGCCAGCAGCAGCCGCGGGGGGCCCTACGAGCAGTACTTC.

Of note for this clone: Other DNA sequences from this sample encode an identical CDR3 as well. The rearrangement joins TRBV6-5 to TRBJ1-2; TRBD1 is a possible D gene (5 bases). Germline CDR1 reads MNHEY; CDR2 reads SVGAGI. The length of the CDR3 is 13 residues. Trimming pared 6 bases from V and 0 bases from J, leaving 8 bases between. The DNA for the CDR3 is TGTGCCAGCAGGACAGACTCTAACTATGGCTACACCTTC. It encodes CASRTDSNYGYTF.

In this sample, this clone turned up once. This chain links TRBV7-2 with TRBJ2-7, with 7 nucleotides matching TRBD1. This CDR3 is 14 amino acids long. The V gene's germline CDR1 is SGHTA and CDR2 FQGNSA. The ends lost 2 bases at V and 3 bases at J; junction bases unmatched: 4. DNA of the CDR3: TGTGCCAGCAGCTTAATGGGACAGAGCTACGAGCAGTACTTC. It specifies CASSLMGQSYEQYF.

The chain carries TRBV7-8 and TRBJ2-7; TRBD2 matches 10 bases. From germline, CDR1 is SGHVS and CDR2 FQNEAQ. V shed 1 base and J 5 bases; nucleotides not matched to a gene: 11. This CDR3 is 17 amino acids long. CDR3 in amino acids: CASSLVTSGELIDEQYF. The DNA for the CDR3 is TGTGCCAGCAGCTTAGTTACTAGCGGGGAGTTAATCGACGAGCAGTACTTC.

To note about this clone: Other DNA sequences within the sample encode an identical CDR3. CDR3 protein: CASSEGSPYNEQFF. In nucleotides, the CDR3 is TGTGCCAGCAGTGAGGGTAGTCCCTACAATGAGCAGTTCTTC. The V gene is TRBV2, the J gene TRBJ2-1; D call uncertain. The CDR3 runs to 14 residues. V lost 3 bases to trimming and J lost 2 bases, with 8 bases between them. The V gene's germline CDR1 is SNHLY and CDR2 FYNNEI.

The rearrangement links TRBV7-2 to TRBJ2-4; D is unresolved. V shed 4 bases and J shed 11 bases, with 15 bases lying between them. Germline V lookup: CDR1 SGHTA, CDR2 FQGNSA. The CDR3 extends over 13 amino acids. The CDR3 spells CASSSAFDAFQYF. In DNA form, the CDR3 reads TGTGCCAGCAGCTCTGCGTTCGACGCTTTTCAGTACTTC.

The CDR3 DNA follows: TGTGCCAGCAGTTACCTTCAACAGGGGTCGGCCTACGAGCAGTACTTC. It is translated as CASSYLQQGSAYEQYF. V gene TRBV6-7 combines with J gene TRBJ2-7; 7 nucleotides agree with TRBD1. TRBV6-7 counts as an open reading frame of uncertain function. Trimming cost V 2 bases and J 2 bases; bases outside gene matches: 9. This CDR3 has 16 residues.

The chain recombines TRBV4-3 with TRBJ2-1; no clear D. The CDR3 sequence is 16 residues long. Germline values: CDR1 LGHNA, CDR2 YSLEER. Trimming shortened V by 1 base and J by 0 bases, and 10 bases separated the two germline ends. In nucleotides, the CDR3 is TGCGCCAGCAGCCAAGTGGCAGTCAGCTCCTACAATGAGCAGTTCTTC. It specifies CASSQVAVSSYNEQFF.

This chain connects TRBV7-2 to TRBJ1-3; no clear D gene. Trimming took off 4 bases at V and 4 bases at J, with 8 bases between the two ends. This CDR3 is 13 amino acids long. Germline CDR1 SGHTA, CDR2 FQGNSA. CDR3 nucleotides: TGTGCCAGCAGCTCGATAAGCGGAAACACCATATATTTT. Protein: CASSSISGNTIYF.

The chain employs TRBV2 and TRBJ2-7, with D perhaps being TRBD1 or TRBD2 (5 bases each). Germline CDR1 reads SNHLY; CDR2 reads FYNNEI. This CDR3 is built from 15 residues. Trimming removed 3 bases at V and 4 bases at J, with 16 bases between. The CDR3, as DNA: TGTGCCAGCAGTGATGCGGCAGGGACCCCGTACGAGCAGTACTTC. Translating gives CASSDAAGTPYEQYF.

The chain has TRBV6-1 and TRBJ2-1, with D perhaps matching TRBD2 (5 bases). Germline CDR1 and CDR2: MNHNS and SASEGT. V shed 7 bases and J shed 7 bases, with 20 bases lying between them. The CDR3 sequence is 15 residues long. CDR3 region: CASTPTTGIRNEQFF. DNA of the CDR3: TGTGCCAGCACCCCGACTACGGGGATTAGGAATGAGCAGTTCTTC.

V and J are TRBV27 and TRBJ2-2; D might be TRBD1 (6 bases). Germline CDR1 is MNHEY and CDR2 is SMNVEV (reference sequence). This CDR3 is built from 16 residues. The V and J ends lost 3 bases and 3 bases respectively, with 14 bases between them. The CDR3 coding sequence is TGTGCCAGCAGTTTTTCGAACAGGGCATACACCGGGGAGCTGTTTTTT. Protein: CASSFSNRAYTGELFF.

The V call is TRBV6-1, the J call TRBJ2-1; possibly TRBD1 or TRBD2 for D (5 bases each). V was pared by 8 bases and J by 9 bases, with 20 bases between. Germline V lookup: CDR1 MNHNS, CDR2 SASEGT. The CDR3 contains 14 residues. The CDR3 spells CASHGTLGRPEQFF. The CDR3 region has the DNA TGTGCCAGCCATGGGACCTTGGGGCGGCCTGAGCAGTTCTTC.

The rearrangement links TRBV4-1 to TRBJ2-3; 8 bases match TRBD2. Germline trimming cut 4 bases from V and 3 bases from J; bases unmatched to any gene: 9. Germline V gene sequence: CDR1 MGHRA, CDR2 YSYEKL. The CDR3 runs 16 residues. CDR3 sequence reads: CASSRGGTRVTDTQYF. CDR3 nucleotides: TGCGCCAGCAGCCGAGGTGGGACTAGGGTTACAGATACGCAGTATTTT.

This clone was seen a single time. The V call is TRBV9, the J call TRBJ2-2; TRBD2 is a possible D gene (6 bases). Germline V gene data show CDR1 as SGDLS and CDR2 as YYNGEE. The length of the CDR3 is 14 residues. Trimming took 0 bases from V and 7 from J, leaving 10 bases between them. The CDR3 region is CASSVAIGGGELFF. CDR3 DNA sequence: TGTGCCAGCAGCGTAGCGATCGGGGGCGGGGAGCTGTTTTTT.

This clone was counted once. The chain uses TRBV7-8 and TRBJ2-7; D is ambiguous. This CDR3 has 16 residues. Germline V gives CDR1 SGHVS, CDR2 FQNEAQ. The V end was cut by 1 base, the J end by 2 bases, with 15 bases between. This CDR3 reads CASSLGLTTLTYEQYF. The CDR3 DNA reads as TGTGCCAGCAGCTTAGGGCTGACGACTCTCACCTACGAGCAGTACTTC.

The chain recombines TRBV7-9 with TRBJ2-5; 10 positions agree with TRBD2. The trim removed 3 bases at V and 10 bases at J, leaving 17 bases unmatched. The length of the CDR3 is 17 residues. CDR1 SEHNR and CDR2 FQNEAQ come from the germline V gene (reference sequence). The CDR3 DNA is TGTGCCAGCAGCTTCTTACCGGGACTAGCGTTGGATCAGGACCAGTACTTC. Translated, it gives CASSFLPGLALDQDQYF.

The CDR3 is CAIRVQGANIAFF. The CDR3 DNA reads TGTGCCATCAGAGTACAGGGGGCGAACATAGCTTTCTTT. The chain recombines TRBV10-3 with TRBJ1-1, with TRBD1 matching 9 bases. CDR3 size: 13 residues. Germline V lookup: CDR1 ENHRY, CDR2 SYGVKD. V was pared by 6 bases and J by 10 bases, with 9 bases of the junction left unmatched.

This chain links TRBV6-5 with TRBJ1-4; D not certain. The CDR3 extends over 14 amino acids. Between the trimmed V and J ends, which lost 4 bases and 2 bases, there was a span of 8 bases. CDR1 is MNHEY and CDR2 is SVGAGI in the germline V gene. CDR3 in amino acids: CASSSRATNEKLFF. Here the CDR3 DNA reads TGTGCCAGCAGTTCTAGGGCCACTAATGAAAAACTGTTTTTT.

V usage is TRBV6-1 and J usage is TRBJ2-7; D is perhaps TRBD2 (6 bases). The V gene's germline CDR1 is MNHNS and CDR2 SASEGT. The CDR3 is made up of 13 amino acids. V shed 8 bases and J shed 4 bases, with 15 bases lying between them. CDR3 sequence reads: CASLRDLAYEQYF. CDR3 in DNA: TGTGCCAGCCTCCGGGACTTGGCGTACGAGCAGTACTTC.